The clone carrying this T cell receptor beta chain was seen a few times. Germline V gene data show CDR1 as SGDLS and CDR2 as YYNGEE. The CDR3 totals 15 residues. V lost 0 bases and J 0 bases, leaving 4 bases between the germline ends. The record originates from a study of blood T cells in healthy people across ages. Using a J-beta primer mix together with a sample-barcoded 5' primer, a second PCR was run for roughly 7 to 11 cycles. MiXCR was run by TCRdb on the 5' RACE reads, yielding one entry per CDR3 protein. The sample lists about 510,000 distinct CDR3 sequences; about 26% were seen once. These data also formed part of another study, on T cells of mothers and their children.

The chain employs TRBV9 and TRBJ2-6; no reliable D call. Sequences were obtained from blood. The TCR sequence derives from a boy aged 2 to 10 in good health. This CDR3 reads CASSVGSSGANVLTF. In nucleotides, the CDR3 is TGTGCCAGCAGCGTAGGCAGCTCTGGGGCCAACGTCCTGACTTTC.